Each of the 6 T cell receptor beta chains below was sequenced from the same sample in a study of post-analysis software for immune sequencing data. cDNA libraries of TCR beta carried unique molecular identifiers. TCRdb independently ran MiXCR on the PCR reads; one entry per CDR3 protein. The sample records roughly 150,000 distinct CDR3 sequences, roughly 35% being singletons. Sequencing used blood, obtained after autologous hematopoietic stem cell transplantation. These receptors were taken from a girl aged 10 to 17 with multiple sclerosis.

V usage is TRBV7-2 and J usage is TRBJ2-7, with D hard to call. V was trimmed by 4 bases and J by 2 bases, leaving 12 bases between them. The CDR3 loop spans 14 amino acids. The germline CDR1 and CDR2 sequences are SGHTA and FQGNSA. The CDR3 reads CASSSLDQTYEQYF. DNA for the CDR3: TGTGCCAGCAGCTCCCTGGACCAAACCTACGAGCAGTACTTC.

The CDR3 spells CASSPDHYTDTQYF. Here the CDR3 DNA reads TGCGCCAGCAGCCCCGACCATTACACAGATACGCAGTATTTT. The chain employs TRBV5-1 and TRBJ2-3; D is unresolved. Germline V gene sequence: CDR1 SGHRS, CDR2 YFSETQ. V was clipped by 4 bases and J by 2 bases, with 11 bases between them. The CDR3 has 14 amino acids.

This clonotype is termed medium-sized. The V gene is TRBV20-1, the J gene TRBJ2-5; D possibly corresponds to TRBD2 (5 bases). V lost 3 bases and J lost 1, with 9 bases in between. The CDR3 consists of 13 residues. Germline loops: CDR1 DFQATT, CDR2 SNEGSKA (reference sequence). The CDR3 sequence is CSARDWGQETQYF. The CDR3 DNA sequence: TGCAGTGCTAGGGACTGGGGCCAAGAGACCCAGTACTTC.

V gene TRBV7-6 combines with J gene TRBJ2-2, with D perhaps TRBD2 (5 bases). Germline V gives CDR1 SGHVS, CDR2 FNYEAQ. This CDR3 has 13 residues. The V gene lost 5 bases and the J gene lost 6 bases, with 10 bases spanning the gap. CDR3 sequence reads: CASSITRSGELFF. The CDR3 DNA follows: TGTGCCAGCAGCATTACTAGGTCCGGGGAGCTGTTTTTT.

CDR3 sequence: CASSESRQGGNQPQHF. CDR3 sequence (DNA): TGTGCCAGCAGTGAAAGTCGGCAGGGGGGCAATCAGCCCCAGCATTTT. The rearrangement links TRBV6-1 to TRBJ1-5; TRBD1 agrees at 7 bases. Unmatched junction bases numbered 6, after V lost 2 bases and J lost 2 bases. This CDR3 spans 16 amino acids. Looked up from germline, CDR1 is MNHNS and CDR2 is SASEGT.

This clonotype was counted a few times. The chain is built from TRBV25-1 and TRBJ2-1; TRBD2 matches at 8 bases. V trimming: 5 bases; J trimming: 7 bases; junction bases outside the gene matches: 7. CDR3 length: 14 amino acids. The germline V gene encodes CDR1 MGHDK and CDR2 SYGVNS. CDR3 amino acids: CASSKSGGPNEQFF. CDR3 nucleotides: TGTGCCAGCAGTAAGTCGGGAGGGCCGAATGAGCAGTTCTTC.